This note documents a single T cell receptor beta chain sequence. This entry comes from a study of blood T cell repertoires in COVID-19. V shed 2 bases and J 14 bases; nucleotides not matched to a gene: 10. Germline CDR1 and CDR2: MNHEY and SVGAGI. The CDR3 is 15 amino acids. The protocol was immunoSEQ multiplex PCR, while the TCRdb copy is restricted to in-frame clones and leaves out a portion. Here the sample spans 200,000 to 300,000 clones, around 88% being singletons. Sequenced material: peripheral blood. The sequence was collected from a man at least 80 years old with acute or convalescent COVID-19. The chain employs TRBV6-5 and TRBJ1-6; 9 bases align to TRBD1. CDR3 amino acids: CASSYRDRVNFSLHF. The CDR3 DNA follows: TGTGCCAGCAGTTACCGGGACAGGGTTAATTTCTCCCTCCACTTT.